Listed here is a single T cell receptor (beta chain). As yet, its antigen is unknown. Alongside a J-beta primer mix, a sample-barcoded 5' primer served in a second PCR lasting about 6 to 11 cycles. Every sample returned 2.5 million or more CDR3-containing paired-end reads. MiXCR was run by TCRdb on the 5' RACE reads, yielding one entry per CDR3 protein. The sample carries approximately 850,000 distinct CDR3 sequences, 58% recorded once. The sample originates from a study of blood T cells in healthy people across ages. They isolated at least 6 million PBMCs from each sample. The CDR3 sequence is 15 residues long. Germline V gene data show CDR1 as SEHNR and CDR2 as FQNEAQ (reference sequence). V dropped 5 bases and J dropped 5; count of bases not matched to a gene: 11. Broader study findings: Researchers report that TCR beta diversity correlated strongly with naive T cell percentage.

Sequenced sample: blood. The genes are TRBV7-9 and TRBJ2-5; the match to TRBD2 covers 7 bases. This TCR derives from a man in his thirties or forties in good health. In nucleotides, the CDR3 is TGTGCCAGCAGCCGCCGGGACTATCTTTGGGAGACCCAGTACTTC. Amino acids: CASSRRDYLWETQYF.